Relative to its sample, the clone carrying this T cell receptor beta chain is medium-sized. This sample's time point: sample taken at primary tumor resection. V was cut by 0 bases and J by 3 bases, with 15 bases left in between. CDR1 is SGHKS, CDR2 YYEKEE, per germline (reference sequence). The CDR3 spans 16 residues. TCRdb processed the 5' RACE reads anew with MiXCR; each CDR3 protein has one entry. The sample carries 20,000 to 25,000 distinct CDR3 sequences, 3% to 4% recorded once. These data belong to a study of spatial heterogeneity in lung cancer. The sequence was obtained from a female donor with early-stage non-small cell lung cancer. The starting material was PBMCs, obtained at surgery. The rearrangement joins TRBV5-5 to TRBJ1-1, with D possibly matching TRBD1 (5 bases). The CDR3 nucleotides are TGTGCCAGCAGCTTGGTCAGGGCGGGAAAGGACACTGAAGCTTTCTTT. Its translation: CASSLVRAGKDTEAFF.